This TCR beta chain was recorded in a study of blood T cell repertoires in COVID-19. Looking at the study overall: Nucleic acid was either cDNA or gDNA, and it came from T cells, B-cell-depleted T cells, or PBMCs.

Sequenced by immunoSEQ multiplex PCR; TCRdb stores in-frame clones only, minus some. The sample gives some 350,000 clones, more than 80% of which show up once; about 1% is in the top ten. J was trimmed by 7 bases and V by 3 bases; bases with no gene match: 11. This CDR3 contains 15 residues. Looked up from germline, CDR1 is SEHNR and CDR2 is FQNEAQ (reference sequence). The chain carries TRBV7-9 and TRBJ1-2; 7 nucleotides agree with TRBD1. The sequence derives from a man in his late teens or twenties who had recovered from COVID-19. The sample was PBMCs or T cells enriched from blood (not recorded which). The CDR3 spells CASSLTDRERFGYTF. The CDR3 region has the DNA TGTGCCAGCAGCTTGACAGACAGGGAGCGCTTTGGCTACACCTTC.